The sequence of this TCR beta chain was determined in a study of human T cells and chemical hapten exposure. Study background: It was small differences in pooled library volume that mainly caused per-sample TCR yields to vary.

The germline V gene has CDR1 LNHNV and CDR2 YYDKDF (reference sequence). The CDR3 runs 16 residues. V lost 1 base and J 2 bases, leaving 12 bases between the germline ends. Each cDNA molecule in the library carried unique molecular identifiers. In the authors' workflow: TCR counts had a median of around 94,000 per sample and spanned about 23,224 to 750,000. Via MiXCR, TCRdb re-called the RACE reads, giving one row per CDR3 protein. It is TCRdb's table, rather than the study itself, that gives the V and J calls and clone size. The sample contains about 77,000 distinct CDR3 sequences, 8.6% of which appear only once. Time point noted: healthy volunteer bleed at 6 weeks. The study extracted total RNA from unfractionated whole blood. Regarding the study as a whole: Sensitizing with DPC caused no change in TCRs above 1 in 1000 frequency.

The table lists this clonotype with many counts. Its antigen is still unknown. The clonotype comes from a female donor in good health. Some clones in this sample may be carry-over from other donors' samples. This chain joins TRBV15 and TRBJ2-1, with D possibly being TRBD1 (5 bases). The specimen sequenced was whole blood. The CDR3 DNA reads as TGTGCCACCAGCAGAGCCGACAGTGCTACCTACAATGAGCAGTTCTTC. Protein sequence: CATSRADSATYNEQFF.